Given below is one T cell receptor beta chain in context. The antigen remains unidentified. This sample stems from a study of CD4 T cells in relation to SARS-CoV-2 and coronaviruses. Study in general: A couple of subjects were Hispanic; patients were under 10 males and a few females. Study observations and caveats: No donor gave both pre-pandemic and post-infection samples. Compared with monoreactive clones, crossreactive clones showed significantly weaker SARS-CoV-2 expansion.

The CDR3 runs 14 residues. Trimming left V 6 bases short and J 6 bases short, with 18 bases between. Germline values: CDR1 SQVTM, CDR2 ANQGSEA. TCRdb's table, derived via immunoSEQ multiplex PCR, lists solely in-frame clones and lacks some. The sample comprises just over 35,000 clones, roughly 80% of which are singletons, and around 7% rests with the top ten. The TCR was taken from an adult with COVID-19. Source material: naive CD4+ T cells from PBMCs, cultured in vitro. Stated subset: naive CD4+ T cells isolated by negative enrichment. The chain uses TRBV29-1 and TRBJ2-1, with D unclear. CDR3 coding DNA: TGCAGCGTCCTCGAGCTGGGTCTGGGCAATGAGCAGTTCTTC. It is translated as CSVLELGLGNEQFF.